This passage covers 23 T cell receptor beta chains from one sample sequenced in a study of CD8+ T cells in alopecia areata. cDNA serving as the sequencing template came from extracted, reverse transcribed RNA. This table comes from immunoSEQ multiplex PCR, and its TCRdb copy is limited to in-frame clones, with some not included. The sample has some 190,000 clones; roughly 60% are singletons. Treatment defined: oral pan-JAK inhibitor, 5-10 mg twice daily. The sample in question was CD4+ T cells sorted from blood, obtained at week 24, from a patient treated with tofacitinib. These receptors all come from a human donor with alopecia areata.

The chain has TRBV7-2 and TRBJ2-1; 9 bases agree with TRBD1. After removal of 6 bases from V and 4 bases from J, the junction contained 4 bases not matched to a gene. The CDR3 has 14 residues. CDR1 is SGHTA, CDR2 FQGNSA, per germline. The CDR3 nucleotides are TGTGCCAGCAGGGGACAGGGATTATACAATGAGCAGTTCTTC. Residues: CASRGQGLYNEQFF.

This clone has more than one count but fewer than ten. V usage is TRBV19 and J usage is TRBJ1-5; possibly TRBD1 for D (6 bases). CDR1 is LNHDA, CDR2 SQIVND, per germline (reference sequence). Trimming took off 9 bases at V and 4 bases at J, with 19 bases between the two ends. CDR3 length: 15 residues. The CDR3 DNA sequence: TGTGCCAGCAGACAACAGGGAACATCAAATCAGCCCCAGCATTTT. Its translation is CASRQQGTSNQPQHF.

In nucleotides, the CDR3 is TGCAGCGTTGAAGTCGAGCAGTACTTC. It codes for CSVEVEQYF. The chain links TRBV29-1 to TRBJ2-7; no reliable D call. Germline V gives CDR1 SQVTM, CDR2 ANQGSEA. The CDR3 has 9 residues. V was shortened by 1 base and J by 6 bases, with 1 base between the two germline ends.

The chain employs TRBV9 and TRBJ1-1, with D uncertain. Between the trimmed V and J ends, which lost 3 bases and 3 bases, there was a span of 12 bases. Per the germline V gene, CDR1 is SGDLS and CDR2 is YYNGEE. The CDR3 runs 14 residues. The CDR3 DNA sequence: TGTGCCAGCAGCGCAGAGGACGGTGACACTGAAGCTTTCTTT. Translated, it gives CASSAEDGDTEAFF.

The chain joins TRBV14 to TRBJ1-1, with a possible D match to TRBD1 (6 bases). CDR3 length: 14 residues. Germline V gives CDR1 SGHDN, CDR2 FVKESK. The ends were cut back, 2 bases at V and 4 bases at J, with 11 bases in the middle. In DNA, the CDR3 is TGTGCCAGCAGCCAAAACAGGGACCGCACTGAAGCTTTCTTT. It translates to CASSQNRDRTEAFF.

In the case of this clone: The sample contains more than one DNA sequence encoding this CDR3. The genes are TRBV29-1 and TRBJ2-3, with D possibly being TRBD1 (5 bases). The germline V gene encodes CDR1 SQVTM and CDR2 ANQGSEA. This CDR3 comprises 13 residues. Trimming shortened V by 4 bases and J by 2 bases, and 10 bases separated the two germline ends. DNA for the CDR3: TGCAGCGTTGGGGGCAGGGTCACAGATACGCAGTATTTT. It is translated as CSVGGRVTDTQYF.

The V gene is TRBV6-5, the J gene TRBJ1-2; possible D gene TRBD1, 6 bases. This CDR3 contains 15 residues. Per germline, CDR1 MNHEY and CDR2 SVGAGI. The ends were cut back, 6 bases at V and 4 bases at J, with 18 bases in the middle. As DNA, the CDR3 is TGTGCCAGCAGCCCGAAGGGGGAATTAGGCTATGGCTACACCTTC. Translating gives CASSPKGELGYGYTF.

V gene TRBV5-1 combines with J gene TRBJ2-1; D gene uncertain. Germline V gene sequence: CDR1 SGHRS, CDR2 YFSETQ. The CDR3 spans 11 residues. V was clipped by 3 bases and J by 7 bases, with 5 bases between them. Here the CDR3 DNA reads TGCGCCAGCAGCTCGGAGAATGAGCAGTTCTTC. Its protein is CASSSENEQFF.

The chain couples TRBV2 to TRBJ2-3; D not resolved. CDR3 size: 18 residues. Trimming removed 1 base from V and 0 bases from J, with 17 bases in between. Germline values: CDR1 SNHLY, CDR2 FYNNEI. The CDR3 sequence is CASSEGRAMARSTDTQYF. As DNA, the CDR3 is TGTGCCAGCAGTGAAGGAAGGGCCATGGCCAGGAGCACAGATACGCAGTATTTT.

The chain is built from TRBV30 and TRBJ2-5, with 8 bases identical to TRBD2. Germline trimming cut 4 bases from V and 5 bases from J; bases unmatched to any gene: 6. The CDR3 totals 13 residues. Per germline, CDR1 GTSNPN and CDR2 SVGIG (reference sequence). The CDR3 nucleotides are TGTGCCTGGACCCTTGGCGGGAGGGAGACCCAGTACTTC. Its translation: CAWTLGGRETQYF.

The chain is built from TRBV30 and TRBJ1-2; D gene uncertain. CDR1 GTSNPN and CDR2 SVGIG come from the germline V gene (reference sequence). The CDR3 is 11 residues long. Trimming took off 3 bases at V and 4 bases at J, with 6 bases between the two ends. CDR3 bases: TGTGCCTGGAGGGGTTTCTATGGCTACACCTTC. Encoded protein: CAWRGFYGYTF.

This clone was recorded a few times. The gene calls are TRBV2 and TRBJ2-6; D perhaps matches TRBD1 (7 bases). This CDR3 contains 16 residues. Germline values: CDR1 SNHLY, CDR2 FYNNEI. Trimming removed 4 bases from V and 2 bases from J, with 12 bases in between. CDR3: CASSARRGPGANVLTF. The CDR3 DNA sequence: TGTGCCAGCAGTGCTCGGAGGGGGCCTGGGGCCAACGTCCTGACTTTC.

The chain recombines TRBV9 with TRBJ2-5, with 15 positions matching TRBD2. Germline assignment: CDR1 SGDLS and CDR2 YYNGEE. The CDR3 covers 15 residues. V lost 7 bases, J lost 4 bases, and 5 bases stayed unmatched. The CDR3: CASSGLAGGGETQYF. For the CDR3, the DNA is TGTGCCAGCTCGGGACTAGCGGGGGGTGGAGAGACCCAGTACTTC.

The chain links TRBV29-1 to TRBJ1-2, with 10 nucleotides matching TRBD1. Germline V gene lookup returns CDR1 SQVTM and CDR2 ANQGSEA. V shed 7 bases and J 4 bases; nucleotides not matched to a gene: 9. This CDR3 has 14 amino acids. CDR3: CSATDGQGVYGYTF. Here the CDR3 DNA reads TGCAGCGCCACGGATGGACAGGGGGTCTATGGCTACACCTTC.

This chain connects TRBV4-2 to TRBJ1-6; D gene ambiguous. Between the trimmed V and J ends, which lost 0 bases and 9 bases, there was a span of 9 bases. The CDR3 has 14 amino acids. From germline, CDR1 is LGHNA and CDR2 YNFKEQ. This CDR3 is CASSQEGSGSPLHF. Written as DNA, the CDR3 is TGTGCCAGCAGCCAAGAGGGCTCGGGTTCACCCCTCCACTTT.

The chain links TRBV18 to TRBJ2-1, with D maybe TRBD2 (6 bases). V shed 1 base and J shed 7 bases, with 8 bases lying between them. The CDR3 extends over 13 amino acids. The V gene's germline CDR1 is KGHSH and CDR2 LQKENI. In nucleotides, the CDR3 is TGTGCCAGCTCACCACGGACTATAAATGAGCAGTTCTTC. Translating it yields CASSPRTINEQFF.

This chain uses TRBV9 with TRBJ2-1, with 8 bases matching TRBD2. This CDR3 spans 15 amino acids. The germline gives CDR1 SGDLS, CDR2 YYNGEE. The trim removed 4 bases at V and 4 bases at J, leaving 7 bases unmatched. CDR3: CASSPGSGGYNEQFF. The CDR3 DNA reads TGTGCCAGCAGCCCCGGAAGCGGGGGTTACAATGAGCAGTTCTTC.

V and J are TRBV7-2 and TRBJ1-2; D might be TRBD1 (6 bases). Trimming took 5 bases from V and 6 from J, leaving 13 bases between them. Germline-derived CDR1 and CDR2 are SGHTA and FQGNSA. The CDR3 is 13 residues long. The CDR3 sequence is CASSEQGWDGYTF. The CDR3 DNA is TGTGCCAGCAGCGAACAGGGTTGGGATGGCTACACCTTC.

CDR3 nucleotide sequence: TGTGCCAGCCGGGACAAAGGTCGTGGGGAGACCCAGTACTTC. Translation: CASRDKGRGETQYF. The chain has TRBV5-6 and TRBJ2-5, with a weak D call TRBD1 (6 bases). CDR1 is SGHDT and CDR2 is YYEEEE in the germline V gene. The CDR3 is 14 residues long. Trimming took off 7 bases at V and 5 bases at J, with 18 bases between the two ends.

In this sample, this clone turned up many times. This chain joins TRBV9 and TRBJ1-2, with D perhaps TRBD1 (6 bases). Germline values: CDR1 SGDLS, CDR2 YYNGEE. This CDR3 has 14 amino acids. The V end lost 2 bases, the J end lost 4 bases, and 12 bases lay between the germline ends. The CDR3 reads CASSVAAQGYGYTF. The CDR3 DNA reads as TGTGCCAGCAGCGTTGCCGCACAGGGCTATGGCTACACCTTC.

The chain carries TRBV6-5 and TRBJ2-5; 8 bases agree with TRBD1. J lost 5 bases, V lost 2 bases, and 7 bases had no gene match. This CDR3 region has 15 residues. CDR1 and CDR2 from the germline V gene are MNHEY and SVGAGI. The CDR3 loop reads CASSYGRGRGETQYF. Here the CDR3 DNA reads TGTGCCAGCAGTTACGGCAGGGGGCGCGGCGAGACCCAGTACTTC.

The chain carries TRBV27 and TRBJ2-3, with TRBD2 identical over 11 bases. Germline CDR1 MNHEY, CDR2 SMNVEV (reference sequence). V lost 4 bases, J lost 3 bases, and 3 bases stayed unmatched. The CDR3 is made up of 15 amino acids. The CDR3 reads CASSSLAGGTDTQYF. The DNA of the CDR3 is TGTGCCAGCAGTTCCCTAGCGGGGGGAACAGATACGCAGTATTTT.

The rearrangement joins TRBV29-1 to TRBJ2-7, with D perhaps being TRBD1 or TRBD2 (5 bases each). The germline CDR1 and CDR2 sequences are SQVTM and ANQGSEA. Trimming removed 6 bases at V and 1 base at J, with 22 bases between. The CDR3 extends over 16 amino acids. CDR3 bases: TGCAGCGTCGGGACCCCATCCCCACTCGGGTCCTACGAGCAGTACTTC. Encoded protein: CSVGTPSPLGSYEQYF.